The 23 T cell receptor beta chains in this list originate from one sample, sequenced in a study of cytomegalovirus exposure and HLA in healthy donors. The PCR was carried out with 60 Vbeta primers and 13 Jbeta primers. Produced via immunoSEQ multiplex PCR; TCRdb's table is partial and in-frame only. This sample has tens of thousands of clones, with roughly 75% found just once. Sequenced sample: PBMCs. These TCRs come from a male donor in good health and CMV-seronegative.

The chain has TRBV6-5 and TRBJ2-2; TRBD1 is a possible D gene (5 bases). CDR3 length: 14 amino acids. Trimming left V 5 bases short and J 0 bases short, with 7 bases between. CDR1 and CDR2 from the germline V gene are MNHEY and SVGAGI. The CDR3 sequence: CASSETANTGELFF. DNA of the CDR3: TGTGCCAGCAGTGAGACAGCGAACACCGGGGAGCTGTTTTTT.

The chain links TRBV5-1 to TRBJ2-1; the match to TRBD2 covers 10 bases. The CDR3 covers 15 residues. CDR1 and CDR2 from the germline V gene are SGHRS and YFSETQ. The J segment lost 4 bases and the V segment lost 3 bases, leaving 4 bases of the junction unmatched. This CDR3 reads CASSSLSGGYNEQFF. CDR3 in DNA: TGCGCCAGCAGCTCCCTTAGCGGGGGGTACAATGAGCAGTTCTTC.

The J gene is TRBJ1-3, the V gene TRBV19, with 8 bases fitting TRBD1. This CDR3 has 16 residues. The germline CDR1 and CDR2 sequences are LNHDA and SQIVND (reference sequence). J gave up 0 bases and V 9 bases, and 10 bases lay outside the gene matches. Here the CDR3 DNA reads TGTGCCAGCGGAATAGACAGGGGAAACTCTGGAAACACCATATATTTT. As protein: CASGIDRGNSGNTIYF. Using reference TRBV19 and TRBJ1-3 for the parts outside the CDR3, the full variable domain is DGGITQSPKYLFRKEGQNVTLSCEQNLNHDAMYWYRQDPGQGLRLIYYSQIVNDFQKGDIAEGYSVSREKKESFPLTVTSAQKNPTAFYLCASGIDRGNSGNTIYFGEGSWLTVV.

The CDR3 sequence: CASSEGEGGAFF. The DNA for the CDR3 is TGTGCCAGCAGTGAAGGGGAAGGGGGAGCTTTCTTT. V usage is TRBV6-1 and J usage is TRBJ1-1; the D gene is possibly TRBD1 (6 bases). V shed 1 base and J shed 10 bases, with 10 bases lying between them. CDR3 length: 12 amino acids. Per germline, CDR1 MNHNS and CDR2 SASEGT.

This chain joins TRBV13 and TRBJ1-1; 7 nucleotides line up with TRBD1. The V gene end was trimmed by 5 bases and the J gene end by 3 bases; junction bases not matched to a gene: 12. This CDR3 spans 16 amino acids. Germline CDR1 is PRHDT and CDR2 is FYEKMQ (reference sequence). The CDR3 nucleotides are TGTGCCAGCAGCAAAGGGGGCTCGGTGGGCCACACTGAAGCTTTCTTT. Its protein product is CASSKGGSVGHTEAFF.

The gene calls are TRBV5-1 and TRBJ2-5, with 9 bases matching TRBD2. The J segment lost 1 base and the V segment lost 3 bases, leaving 4 bases of the junction unmatched. Germline V gene lookup returns CDR1 SGHRS and CDR2 YFSETQ. CDR3 size: 15 residues. CDR3 residues: CASSSYSGSQETQYF. The CDR3 region has the DNA TGCGCCAGCAGCTCCTATAGCGGGAGCCAAGAGACCCAGTACTTC.

V and J are TRBV6-1 and TRBJ2-1; the match to TRBD2 covers 13 bases. Germline V gene sequence: CDR1 MNHNS, CDR2 SASEGT. Trimming at V came to 3 bases and at J to 7 bases, leaving 6 bases not matched to a gene. The CDR3 totals 16 residues. CDR3 sequence reads: CASSDEGLAGWNEQFF. CDR3 nucleotides: TGTGCCAGCAGTGACGAGGGACTAGCGGGATGGAATGAGCAGTTCTTC.

This chain joins TRBV6-6 and TRBJ1-5; D is unresolved. The CDR3 has 13 residues. CDR1 and CDR2 from the germline V gene are MNHNY and SVGAGI (reference sequence). The V gene lost 2 bases and the J gene lost 6 bases, with 8 bases spanning the gap. CDR3 amino acids: CASSYEPTQPQHF. CDR3 nucleotides: TGTGCCAGCAGTTACGAACCTACTCAGCCCCAGCATTTT.

In this sample, this clone turned up once. CDR3 sequence: CAWSTGQRGEQYF. CDR3 sequence (DNA): TGTGCCTGGAGTACGGGGCAGAGGGGGGAGCAGTACTTC. The chain carries TRBV30 and TRBJ2-7; tentatively, D is TRBD1 (6 bases). This CDR3 is built from 13 residues. V lost 2 bases, J lost 7 bases, and 15 bases lay in between. Germline V gene lookup returns CDR1 GTSNPN and CDR2 SVGIG (reference sequence).

V gene TRBV7-2 combines with J gene TRBJ2-1, with TRBD1 matching 9 bases. Looked up from germline, CDR1 is SGHTA and CDR2 is FQGNSA. This CDR3 spans 15 amino acids. J lost 4 bases, V lost 0 bases, and 1 base had no gene match. CDR3 DNA sequence: TGTGCCAGCAGCTTAGCGACAGGGGGTTACAATGAGCAGTTCTTC. The encoded protein is CASSLATGGYNEQFF.

V and J are TRBV7-2 and TRBJ1-1, with D unresolved. Trimming took off 1 base at V and 7 bases at J, with 13 bases between the two ends. Germline CDR1 and CDR2: SGHTA and FQGNSA. The CDR3 runs 14 residues. Written as DNA, the CDR3 is TGTGCCAGCAGCTTAGAGTATATGGCACGTGAAGCTTTCTTT. As protein: CASSLEYMAREAFF.

In its sample, this clone was seen a few times. One end of the junction fails to match germline, which may point to a read error. The chain couples TRBV30 to TRBJ1-3; D may be TRBD1 (6 bases). Germline V CDR1 and CDR2: GTSNPN, SVGIG (reference sequence). The CDR3 is made up of 13 amino acids. CDR3: CGGDTASGNTIYF. The CDR3 nucleotides are TGCGGGGGGGACACGGCTTCTGGAAACACCATATATTTT. Combining the CDR3 with reference TRBV30 and TRBJ1-3 gives the whole variable domain SQTIHQWPATLVQPVGSPLSLECTVEGTSNPNLYWYRQAAGRGLQLLFYSVGIGQISSEVPQNLSASRPQDRQFILSSKKLLLSDSGFYLCGGDTASGNTIYFGEGSWLTVV.

This clone has just one count. Compared with germline, one end of the junction differs, possibly owing to a read error. The chain uses TRBV30 and TRBJ1-2; D is perhaps TRBD1 (5 bases). This CDR3 spans 12 amino acids. The germline V gene encodes CDR1 GTSNPN and CDR2 SVGIG (reference sequence). CDR3 residues: CAWTGLDYGYPF. The CDR3 bases are TGTGCCTGGACAGGGTTGGACTATGGCTACCCCTTC.

The J gene is TRBJ2-5, the V gene TRBV18; possibly TRBD1 for D (5 bases). Germline lookup yields CDR1 KGHSH and CDR2 LQKENI. V was trimmed by 1 base and J by 5 bases, leaving 20 bases between them. The CDR3 sequence is 17 residues long. This CDR3 reads CASSPRTRGASSETQYF. As DNA, the CDR3 is TGTGCCAGCTCACCACGGACAAGGGGCGCAAGTAGTGAGACCCAGTACTTC.

The V and J genes are TRBV30 and TRBJ1-3; 7 bases agree with TRBD1. CDR1 is GTSNPN and CDR2 is SVGIG in the germline V gene (reference sequence). The CDR3 is 15 residues long. Trimming removed 3 bases from V and 3 bases from J; junction bases left unmatched: 8. CDR3: CAWSAQQGLGNTIYF. In nucleotides, the CDR3 is TGTGCCTGGAGCGCACAACAGGGGCTTGGAAACACCATATATTTT.

The chain is built from TRBV30 and TRBJ1-3; TRBD1 might be the D (5 bases). Germline CDR1 is GTSNPN and CDR2 is SVGIG (reference sequence). The CDR3 runs to 13 residues. Deletions cut 6 bases from V and 3 bases from J, with 12 bases between. CDR3 in amino acids: CACPRGSGNTIYF. As DNA, the CDR3 is TGTGCCTGCCCTCGGGGGAGTGGAAACACCATATATTTT.

For the CDR3, the DNA is TGTGCCAGTACCCCAACAGGGGATTTAGGAGATACGCAGTATTTT. It specifies CASTPTGDLGDTQYF. This chain connects TRBV19 to TRBJ2-3; TRBD1 aligns across 7 bases. V shed 7 bases and J 5 bases; nucleotides not matched to a gene: 12. The CDR3 is 15 residues long. CDR1 and CDR2 from the germline V gene are LNHDA and SQIVND (reference sequence).

The chain employs TRBV28 and TRBJ2-2, with TRBD2 matching 8 bases. Per the germline V gene, CDR1 is MDHEN and CDR2 is SYDVKM. J was trimmed by 6 bases and V by 7 bases; bases with no gene match: 10. The CDR3 consists of 15 residues. CDR3 residues: CASTKSGRASGELFF. CDR3 DNA sequence: TGTGCCAGCACCAAATCCGGGAGGGCCTCCGGGGAGCTGTTTTTT.

This clone was detected only a few times. The V gene is TRBV4-2, the J gene TRBJ2-3; TRBD2 matches at 10 bases. The CDR3 runs 17 residues. Germline-derived CDR1 and CDR2 are LGHNA and YNFKEQ. J lost 8 bases, V lost 0 bases, and 11 bases had no gene match. The CDR3 here is CASSQEWLAGAKLTQYF. In DNA form, the CDR3 reads TGTGCCAGCAGCCAAGAGTGGCTAGCGGGAGCTAAGCTTACGCAGTATTTT.

In its sample, this clone was seen once. V and J are TRBV11-2 and TRBJ2-5, with 7 bases aligning to TRBD2. Germline CDR1 SGHAT, CDR2 FQNNGV. Trimming at V came to 5 bases and at J to 3 bases, leaving 9 bases not matched to a gene. CDR3 length equals 15 residues. CDR3 loop: CASSRRTSVEETQYF. The CDR3 nucleotides read TGTGCCAGCAGCCGACGGACTAGTGTGGAAGAGACCCAGTACTTC.

The V and J genes are TRBV19 and TRBJ2-1; 7 nucleotides agree with TRBD1. This CDR3 spans 15 amino acids. Germline V gene sequence: CDR1 LNHDA, CDR2 SQIVND (reference sequence). V gave up 9 bases and J gave up 6 bases; unmatched junction bases: 14. The CDR3 spells CASLSPGQEGNEQFF. Here the CDR3 DNA reads TGTGCCAGCCTAAGTCCAGGACAGGAAGGCAATGAGCAGTTCTTC.

V is TRBV27 and J is TRBJ2-3; 9 bases are shared with TRBD2. The CDR3 has 22 residues. The ends lost 6 bases at V and 4 bases at J; junction bases unmatched: 29. Germline CDR1 is MNHEY and CDR2 is SMNVEV (reference sequence). The CDR3 region has the DNA TGTGCCAGCAGCCTACGCCTTCCTGCTAGCGGGATTTCTTTCTTTATTTCAGATACGCAGTATTTT. This translates into CASSLRLPASGISFFISDTQYF.

The count of this clone is one. The chain is built from TRBV15 and TRBJ1-1, with D unresolved. Germline values: CDR1 LNHNV, CDR2 YYDKDF (reference sequence). The CDR3 spans 13 residues. V was shortened by 3 bases and J by 1 base, with 6 bases between the two germline ends. The CDR3 reads CATSSDSNTEAFF. CDR3 DNA sequence: TGTGCCACCAGCAGCGACTCGAACACTGAAGCTTTCTTT. The complete variable domain, with remaining parts taken from reference TRBV15 and TRBJ1-1, reads DAMVIQNPRYQVTQFGKPVTLSCSQTLNHNVMYWYQQKSSQAPKLLFHYYDKDFNNEADTPDNFQSRRPNTSFCFLDIRSPGLGDTAMYLCATSSDSNTEAFFGQGTRLTVV.